This TCR beta chain was documented in a study of vaccination effects on CD4 cells after COVID-19. CDR1 SGHTA and CDR2 FQGNSA come from the germline V gene. The CDR3 is 16 residues long. V lost 5 bases and J lost 0, with 14 bases in between. Study-wide findings and caveats: Of the vaccine-induced clones from healthy vaccinees, merely 1 of 255 recognized common cold coronaviruses as well.

Here immunoSEQ multiplex PCR was the method, and the copy in TCRdb shows in-frame clones only, minus some. The repertoire has tens of thousands of clones, around 77% of them found once; the top ten carry 2.5% to 3%. Points on this clone: As yet, its antigen is unknown.

Antigen-specific CD4+ T cells were expanded with viral peptide pools in the ViraFEST assay before sequencing. CD4+ T cell isolation took place after about nine days of culture. Vaccinated recipients, who were negative for nucleocapsid antibodies, had no history of SARS-CoV-2 infection. A density of around 2 million PBMC per well was used; these cells were cultured with 10 IU/ml IL-2 and around 10 ug/ml peptides. IL-2 medium took the place of half the medium on both days 3 and 7. This clonotype was obtained from a human donor who received a COVID-19 vaccine. The input for sequencing was CD4+ T cells from PBMCs cultured with HCoV-NL63 spike peptides, taken before COVID-19 vaccination. The V gene is TRBV7-2, the J gene TRBJ1-3, with D perhaps TRBD1 (5 bases). CDR3 sequence reads: CASSPGILTSGNTIYF. DNA for the CDR3: TGTGCCAGCAGCCCAGGGATCTTAACCTCTGGAAACACCATATATTTT.